These 6 T cell receptor beta chains share one sample of origin, sequenced in a study of PD-L1 blockade in urothelial cancer. Time point given: pretreatment peripheral blood. The data were produced by immunoSEQ multiplex PCR, yet TCRdb's version contains in-frame clones alone and is incomplete. The table lists over 100,000 clones, 84% of them singletons. Sequences were derived from PBMCs, sampled around atezolizumab (anti-PD-L1) treatment. These receptor sequences come from a man in his forties or fifties with urothelial cancer.

The chain has TRBV6-6 and TRBJ2-2; 9 positions match TRBD1. CDR3 length: 16 residues. Germline values: CDR1 MNHNY, CDR2 SVGAGI (reference sequence). V dropped 2 bases and J dropped 4; count of bases not matched to a gene: 5. The CDR3 loop is CASSYGTGTSTGELFF. The CDR3 nucleotides read TGTGCCAGCAGTTACGGGACAGGGACCAGCACCGGGGAGCTGTTTTTT.

This chain connects TRBV5-6 to TRBJ1-2; the D gene is possibly TRBD1 (5 bases). CDR3 length: 14 amino acids. Germline lookup yields CDR1 SGHDT and CDR2 YYEEEE. V lost 4 bases and J lost 5, with 15 bases in between. In DNA form, the CDR3 reads TGTGCCAGCAGCGGTGACAGACTTGGATATGGCTACACCTTC. Its translation: CASSGDRLGYGYTF. Complete variable domain (other parts from reference TRBV5-6 and TRBJ1-2): DAGVTQSPTHLIKTRGQQVTLRCSPKSGHDTVSWYQQALGQGPQFIFQYYEEEERQRGNFPDRFSGHQFPNYSSELNVNALLLGDSALYLCASSGDRLGYGYTFGSGTRLTVV.

The chain links TRBV18 to TRBJ1-5, with D uncertain. The CDR3 covers 14 residues. V was shortened by 1 base and J by 5 bases, with 9 bases between the two germline ends. Germline loops: CDR1 KGHSH, CDR2 LQKENI. CDR3 sequence: CASSPQKGDQPQHF. The CDR3 DNA sequence: TGTGCCAGCTCACCACAGAAGGGAGATCAGCCCCAGCATTTT.

The chain combines TRBV7-9 with TRBJ2-3; the D gene is possibly TRBD1 (6 bases). Germline V gene lookup returns CDR1 SEHNR and CDR2 FQNEAQ (reference sequence). The CDR3 is made up of 16 amino acids. The V end was cut by 1 base, the J end by 1 base, with 12 bases between. The CDR3 protein is CASSLGGQWGTDTQYF. The CDR3 DNA reads TGTGCCAGCAGCTTAGGGGGGCAGTGGGGCACAGATACGCAGTATTTT. Combining the CDR3 with reference TRBV7-9 and TRBJ2-3 gives the whole variable domain DTGVSQNPRHKITKRGQNVTFRCDPISEHNRLYWYRQTLGQGPEFLTYFQNEAQLEKSRLLSDRFSAERPKGSFSTLEIQRTEQGDSAMYLCASSLGGQWGTDTQYFGPGTRLTVL.

This rearrangement joins TRBV15 to TRBJ2-7; weak D call: TRBD1 (5 bases). The germline V gene encodes CDR1 LNHNV and CDR2 YYDKDF (reference sequence). The CDR3 extends over 15 amino acids. Trimming took 0 bases from V and 7 from J, leaving 16 bases between them. This CDR3 reads CATSRDLPGKGEQYF. CDR3 DNA sequence: TGTGCCACCAGCAGAGATTTGCCAGGGAAAGGTGAGCAGTACTTC.

The CDR3 reads CASSSLGQGNGVAFF. The CDR3 DNA reads TGTGCCAGCAGTTCGCTCGGACAGGGGAATGGCGTAGCTTTCTTT. The chain uses TRBV27 and TRBJ1-1; the match to TRBD1 covers 9 bases. Germline assignment: CDR1 MNHEY and CDR2 SMNVEV (reference sequence). This CDR3 region has 15 residues. V dropped 4 bases and J dropped 10; count of bases not matched to a gene: 13.